A single sample gave rise to the 5 T cell receptor beta chains below, sequenced in a study of blood T cell repertoires in COVID-19. The assay was immunoSEQ multiplex PCR, and TCRdb's table has in-frame clones only and misses some. The sample includes 250,000 to 350,000 clones, approximately 88% of them seen just once. The sample taken for sequencing was PBMCs or T cells enriched from blood (not recorded which). The source of these receptors is a woman aged 18-29 years who had recovered from COVID-19.

This clone has only a few counts. The genes are TRBV7-2 and TRBJ2-1; 12 bases fit TRBD2. Germline V lookup: CDR1 SGHTA, CDR2 FQGNSA. J gave up 9 bases and V 7 bases, and 7 bases lay outside the gene matches. The CDR3 sequence is 14 residues long. The CDR3 region is CASMLAGGQVEQFF. The CDR3 DNA reads as TGTGCCAGCATGCTAGCGGGGGGGCAGGTTGAGCAGTTCTTC. Based on the CDR3 plus reference TRBV7-2 and TRBJ2-1, the full variable domain is GAGVSQSPSNKVTEKGKDVELRCDPISGHTALYWYRQSLGQGLEFLIYFQGNSAPDKSGLPSDRFSAERTGGSVSTLTIQRTQQEDSAVYLCASMLAGGQVEQFFGPGTRLTVL.

This clone was seen once. The chain links TRBV6-2 or TRBV6-3 to TRBJ1-1, with TRBD1 matching over 7 bases. J lost 1 base, V lost 6 bases, and 11 bases had no gene match. The CDR3 is made up of 16 amino acids. Germline-derived CDR1 and CDR2 are MNHEY and SVGEGT. CDR3 region: CASSPRQGRGNTEAFF. In DNA, the CDR3 is TGTGCCAGCAGCCCTCGACAGGGCAGAGGGAACACTGAAGCTTTCTTT.

The chain uses TRBV15 and TRBJ2-1; D is possibly TRBD2 (5 bases). This CDR3 has 14 amino acids. Deletions cut 0 bases from V and 6 bases from J, with 9 bases between. Per germline, CDR1 LNHNV and CDR2 YYDKDF (reference sequence). The CDR3 bases are TGTGCCACCAGCAGAGATCTAGCTTCCAATGAGCAGTTCTTC. Its translation: CATSRDLASNEQFF.

This chain links TRBV28 with TRBJ2-1, with 10 bases lining up with TRBD2. There are 19 residues in the CDR3. Trimming at V came to 3 bases and at J to 2 bases, leaving 13 bases not matched to a gene. Germline assignment: CDR1 MDHEN and CDR2 SYDVKM. For the CDR3, the DNA is TGTGCCAGCAGTTTCCTACTAGCGGGGAAGCAGAATACCTACAATGAGCAGTTCTTC. Protein: CASSFLLAGKQNTYNEQFF.

The chain is built from TRBV10-3 and TRBJ2-7, with 9 positions matching TRBD1. V was clipped by 4 bases and J by 6 bases; unmatched bases: 7. The CDR3 extends over 14 amino acids. Looked up from germline, CDR1 is ENHRY and CDR2 is SYGVKD. In DNA, the CDR3 is TGTGCCATCAGTGCGGACAGGGGAACTTTCGAGCAGTACTTC. Its protein product is CAISADRGTFEQYF.